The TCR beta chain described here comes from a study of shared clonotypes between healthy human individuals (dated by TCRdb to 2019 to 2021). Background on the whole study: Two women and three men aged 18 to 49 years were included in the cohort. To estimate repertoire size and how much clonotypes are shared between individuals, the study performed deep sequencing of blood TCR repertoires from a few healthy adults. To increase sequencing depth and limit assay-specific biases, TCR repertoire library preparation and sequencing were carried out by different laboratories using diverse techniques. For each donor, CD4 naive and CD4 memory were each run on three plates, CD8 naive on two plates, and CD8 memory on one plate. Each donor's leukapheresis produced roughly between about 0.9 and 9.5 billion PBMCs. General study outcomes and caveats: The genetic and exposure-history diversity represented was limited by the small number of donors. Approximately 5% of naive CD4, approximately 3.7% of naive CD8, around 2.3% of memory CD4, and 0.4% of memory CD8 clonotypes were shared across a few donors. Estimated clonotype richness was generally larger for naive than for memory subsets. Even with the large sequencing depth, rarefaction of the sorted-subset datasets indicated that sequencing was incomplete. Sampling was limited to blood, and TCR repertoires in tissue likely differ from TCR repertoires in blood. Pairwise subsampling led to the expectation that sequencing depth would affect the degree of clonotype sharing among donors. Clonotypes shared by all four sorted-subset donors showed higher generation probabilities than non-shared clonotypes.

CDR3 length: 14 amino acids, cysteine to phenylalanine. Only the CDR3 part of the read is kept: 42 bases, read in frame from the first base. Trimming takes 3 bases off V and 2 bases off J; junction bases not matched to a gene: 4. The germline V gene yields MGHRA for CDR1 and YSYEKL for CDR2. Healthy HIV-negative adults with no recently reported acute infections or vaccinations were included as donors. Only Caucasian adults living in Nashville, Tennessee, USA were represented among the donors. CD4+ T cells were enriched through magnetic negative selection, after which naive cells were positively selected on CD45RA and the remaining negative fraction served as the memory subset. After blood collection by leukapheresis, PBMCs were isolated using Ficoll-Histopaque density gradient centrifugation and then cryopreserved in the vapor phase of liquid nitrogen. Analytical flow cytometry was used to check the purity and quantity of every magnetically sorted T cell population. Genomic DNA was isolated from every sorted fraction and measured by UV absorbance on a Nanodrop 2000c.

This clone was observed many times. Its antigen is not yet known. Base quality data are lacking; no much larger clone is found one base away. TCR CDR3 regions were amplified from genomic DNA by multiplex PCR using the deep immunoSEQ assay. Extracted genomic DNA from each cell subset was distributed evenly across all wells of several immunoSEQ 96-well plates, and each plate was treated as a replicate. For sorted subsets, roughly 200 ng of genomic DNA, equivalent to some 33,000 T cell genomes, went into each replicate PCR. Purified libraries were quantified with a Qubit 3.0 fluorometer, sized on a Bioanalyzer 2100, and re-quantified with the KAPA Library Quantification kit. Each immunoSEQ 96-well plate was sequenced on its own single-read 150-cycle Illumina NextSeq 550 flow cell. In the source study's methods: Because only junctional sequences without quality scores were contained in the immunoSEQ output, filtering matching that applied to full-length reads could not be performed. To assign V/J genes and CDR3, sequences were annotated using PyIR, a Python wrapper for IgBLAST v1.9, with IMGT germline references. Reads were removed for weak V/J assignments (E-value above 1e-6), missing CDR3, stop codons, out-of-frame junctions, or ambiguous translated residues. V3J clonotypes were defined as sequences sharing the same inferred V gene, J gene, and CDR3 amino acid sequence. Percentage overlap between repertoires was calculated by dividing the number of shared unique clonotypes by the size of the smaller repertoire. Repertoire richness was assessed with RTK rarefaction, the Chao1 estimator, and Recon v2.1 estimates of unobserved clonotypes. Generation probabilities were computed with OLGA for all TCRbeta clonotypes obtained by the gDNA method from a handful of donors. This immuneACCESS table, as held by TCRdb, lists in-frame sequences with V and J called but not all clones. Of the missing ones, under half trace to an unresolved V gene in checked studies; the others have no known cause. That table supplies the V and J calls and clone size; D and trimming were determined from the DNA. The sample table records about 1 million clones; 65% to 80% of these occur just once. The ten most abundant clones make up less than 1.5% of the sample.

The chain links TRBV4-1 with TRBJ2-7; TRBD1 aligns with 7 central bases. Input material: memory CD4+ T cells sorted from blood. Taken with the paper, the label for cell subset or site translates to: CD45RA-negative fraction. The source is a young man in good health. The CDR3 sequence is CASSQSGTAYEQYF. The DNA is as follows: TGCGCCAGCAGCCAGTCCGGGACAGCCTACGAGCAGTACTTC.